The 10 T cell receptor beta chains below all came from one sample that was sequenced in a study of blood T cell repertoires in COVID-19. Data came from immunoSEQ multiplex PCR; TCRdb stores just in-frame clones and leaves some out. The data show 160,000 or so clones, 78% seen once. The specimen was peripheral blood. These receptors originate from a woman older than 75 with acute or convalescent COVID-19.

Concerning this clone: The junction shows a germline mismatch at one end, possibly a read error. The CDR3 spells CASKEGLAGVAAKNIQYF. The CDR3, as DNA: TGCGCAAGCAAGGAGGGGCTAGCGGGAGTCGCTGCCAAAAACATTCAGTACTTC. The V gene is TRBV10-2, the J gene TRBJ2-4; 10 bases map to TRBD2. The germline CDR1 and CDR2 sequences are WSHSY and SAAADI. CDR3 length: 18 residues.

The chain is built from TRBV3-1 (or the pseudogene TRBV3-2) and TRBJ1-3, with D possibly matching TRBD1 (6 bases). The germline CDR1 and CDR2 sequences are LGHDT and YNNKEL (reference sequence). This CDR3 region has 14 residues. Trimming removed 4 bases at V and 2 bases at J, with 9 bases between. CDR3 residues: CASSLRQAGNTIYF. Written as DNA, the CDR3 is TGTGCCAGCAGCCTCCGACAGGCTGGAAACACCATATATTTT.

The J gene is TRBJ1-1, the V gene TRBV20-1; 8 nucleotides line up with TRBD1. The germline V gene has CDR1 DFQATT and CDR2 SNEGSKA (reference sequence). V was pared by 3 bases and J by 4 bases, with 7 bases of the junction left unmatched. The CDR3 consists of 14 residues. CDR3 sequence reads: CSASRDRGRTEAFF. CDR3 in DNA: TGCAGTGCTAGTAGAGACAGGGGACGCACTGAAGCTTTCTTT.

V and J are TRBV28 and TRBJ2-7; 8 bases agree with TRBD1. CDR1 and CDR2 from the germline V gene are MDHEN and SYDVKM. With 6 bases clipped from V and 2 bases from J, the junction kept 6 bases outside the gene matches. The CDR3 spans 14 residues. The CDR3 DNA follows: TGTGCCAGCAGAAAGGGGACAGGTACCTACGAGCAGTACTTC. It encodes CASRKGTGTYEQYF.

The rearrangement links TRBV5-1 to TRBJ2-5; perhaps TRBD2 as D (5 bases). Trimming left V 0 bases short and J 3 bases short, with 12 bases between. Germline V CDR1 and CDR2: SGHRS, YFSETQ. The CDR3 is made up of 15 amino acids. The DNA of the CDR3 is TGCGCCAGCAGCTTGGTTTTAACGAGGGAAGAGACCCAGTACTTC. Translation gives CASSLVLTREETQYF.

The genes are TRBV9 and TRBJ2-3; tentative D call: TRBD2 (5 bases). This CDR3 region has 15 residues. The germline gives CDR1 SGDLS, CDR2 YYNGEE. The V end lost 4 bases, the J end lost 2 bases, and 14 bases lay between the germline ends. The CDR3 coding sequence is TGTGCCAGCAGCCGATTGGACTCCTACACAGATACGCAGTATTTT. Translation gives CASSRLDSYTDTQYF. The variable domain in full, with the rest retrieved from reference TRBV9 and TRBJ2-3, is DSGVTQTPKHLITATGQRVTLRCSPRSGDLSVYWYQQSLDQGLQFLIQYYNGEERAKGNILERFSAQQFPDLHSELNLSSLELGDSALYFCASSRLDSYTDTQYFGPGTRLTVL.

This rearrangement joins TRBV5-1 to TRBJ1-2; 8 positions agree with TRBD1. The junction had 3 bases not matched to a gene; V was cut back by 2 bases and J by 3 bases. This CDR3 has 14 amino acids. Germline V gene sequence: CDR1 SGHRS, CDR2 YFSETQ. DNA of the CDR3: TGCGCCAGCAGCTTTTCGACAGGGGACTATGGCTACACCTTC. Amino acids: CASSFSTGDYGYTF.

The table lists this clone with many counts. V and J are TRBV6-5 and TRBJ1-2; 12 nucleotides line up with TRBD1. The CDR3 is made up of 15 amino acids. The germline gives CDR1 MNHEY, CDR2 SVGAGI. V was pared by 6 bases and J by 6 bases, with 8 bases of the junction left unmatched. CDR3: CASRTGTGGRHGYTF. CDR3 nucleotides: TGTGCCAGCAGAACCGGGACAGGGGGCCGCCATGGCTACACCTTC.

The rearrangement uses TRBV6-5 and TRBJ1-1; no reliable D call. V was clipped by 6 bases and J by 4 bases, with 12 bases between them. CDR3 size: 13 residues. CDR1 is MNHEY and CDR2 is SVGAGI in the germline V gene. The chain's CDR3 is CASRRLRGTEAFF. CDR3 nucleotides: TGTGCCAGCAGAAGACTACGGGGCACTGAAGCTTTCTTT.

The CDR3: CASSGIRDTLGTGELFF. CDR3 coding DNA: TGCGCCAGCAGCGGGATCCGGGACACCTTGGGCACCGGGGAGCTGTTTTTT. V is TRBV4-1 and J is TRBJ2-2; maybe TRBD1 (6 bases). CDR3 size: 17 residues. Trimming pared 5 bases from V and 4 bases from J, leaving 20 bases between. Germline V gene sequence: CDR1 MGHRA, CDR2 YSYEKL.